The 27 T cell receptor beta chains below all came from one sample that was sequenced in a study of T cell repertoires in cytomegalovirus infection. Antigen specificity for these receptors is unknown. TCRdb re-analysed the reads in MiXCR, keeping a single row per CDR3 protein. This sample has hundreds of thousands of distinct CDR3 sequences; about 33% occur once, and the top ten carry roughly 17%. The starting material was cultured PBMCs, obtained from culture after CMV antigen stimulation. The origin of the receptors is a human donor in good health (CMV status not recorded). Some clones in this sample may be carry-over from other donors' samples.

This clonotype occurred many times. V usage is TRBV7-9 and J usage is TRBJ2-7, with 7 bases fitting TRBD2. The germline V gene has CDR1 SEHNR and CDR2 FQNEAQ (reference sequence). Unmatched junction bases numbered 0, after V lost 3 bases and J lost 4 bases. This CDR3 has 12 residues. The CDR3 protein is CASSFGRYEQYV. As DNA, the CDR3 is TGTGCCAGCAGCTTCGGGAGGTACGAGCAGTACGTC.

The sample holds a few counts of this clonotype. CDR3 sequence: CASDDLGGLSEAFF. DNA of the CDR3: TGTGCCAGCGATGATCTCGGGGGGCTATCGGAAGCTTTCTTT. The chain links TRBV28 to TRBJ1-1; D is possibly TRBD1 (6 bases). The CDR3 has 14 amino acids. V was trimmed by 8 bases and J by 8 bases, leaving 21 bases between them. Germline CDR1 and CDR2: MDHEN and SYDVKM.

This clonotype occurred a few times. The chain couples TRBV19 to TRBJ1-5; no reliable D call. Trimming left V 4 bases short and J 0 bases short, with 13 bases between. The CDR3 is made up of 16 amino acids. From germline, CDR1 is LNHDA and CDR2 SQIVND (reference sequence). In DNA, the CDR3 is TGTGCCAGTAGTAAATCCGGTGATTATAGCAATCAGCCCCAGCATTTT. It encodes CASSKSGDYSNQPQHF.

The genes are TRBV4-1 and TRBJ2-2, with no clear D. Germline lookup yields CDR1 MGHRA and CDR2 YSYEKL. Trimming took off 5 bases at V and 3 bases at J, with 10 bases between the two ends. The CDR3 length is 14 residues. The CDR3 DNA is TGCGCCAGCAGCTCCCTCGCGGACACCGGGGAGCTGTTTTTT. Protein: CASSSLADTGELFF.

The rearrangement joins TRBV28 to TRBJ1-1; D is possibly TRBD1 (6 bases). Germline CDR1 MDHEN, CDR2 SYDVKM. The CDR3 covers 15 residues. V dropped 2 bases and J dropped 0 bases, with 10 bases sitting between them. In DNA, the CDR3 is TGTGCCAGCAGTTTAACAGGGAGCATGAACACTGAAGCTTTCTTT. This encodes CASSLTGSMNTEAFF.

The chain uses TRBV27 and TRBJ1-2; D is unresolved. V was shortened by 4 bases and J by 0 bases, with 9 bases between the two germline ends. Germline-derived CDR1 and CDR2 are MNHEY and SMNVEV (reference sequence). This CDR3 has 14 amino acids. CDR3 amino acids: CASSSWRANYGYTF. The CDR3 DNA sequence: TGTGCCAGCAGTTCGTGGAGGGCTAACTATGGCTACACCTTC.

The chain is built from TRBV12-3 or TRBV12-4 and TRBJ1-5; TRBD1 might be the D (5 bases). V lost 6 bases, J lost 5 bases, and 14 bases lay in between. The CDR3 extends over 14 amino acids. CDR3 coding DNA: TGTGCCAGCAGCACCGGGGCCGCCGATCAGCCCCAGCATTTT. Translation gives CASSTGAADQPQHF.

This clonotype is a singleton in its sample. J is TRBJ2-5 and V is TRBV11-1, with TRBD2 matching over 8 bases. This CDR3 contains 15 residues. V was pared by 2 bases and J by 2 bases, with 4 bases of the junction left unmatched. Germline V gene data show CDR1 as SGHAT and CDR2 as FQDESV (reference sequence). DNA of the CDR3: TGTGCCAGCAGCTTAAGACTAGCGCCTCAAGAGACCCAGTACTTC. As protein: CASSLRLAPQETQYF.

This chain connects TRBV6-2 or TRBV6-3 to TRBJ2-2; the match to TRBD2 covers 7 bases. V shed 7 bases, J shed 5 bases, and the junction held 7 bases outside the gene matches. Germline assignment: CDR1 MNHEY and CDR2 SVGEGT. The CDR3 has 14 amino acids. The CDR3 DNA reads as TGTGCCAGCACCGAAGCGGGAAAGACCGGGGAGCTGTTTTTT. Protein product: CASTEAGKTGELFF.

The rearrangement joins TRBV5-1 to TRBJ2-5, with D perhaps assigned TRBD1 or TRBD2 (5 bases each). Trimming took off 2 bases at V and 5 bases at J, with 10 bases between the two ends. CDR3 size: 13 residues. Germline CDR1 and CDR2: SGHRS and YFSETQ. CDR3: CASSLPGRETQYF. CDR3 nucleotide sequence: TGCGCCAGCAGCTTACCGGGACGGGAGACCCAGTACTTC.

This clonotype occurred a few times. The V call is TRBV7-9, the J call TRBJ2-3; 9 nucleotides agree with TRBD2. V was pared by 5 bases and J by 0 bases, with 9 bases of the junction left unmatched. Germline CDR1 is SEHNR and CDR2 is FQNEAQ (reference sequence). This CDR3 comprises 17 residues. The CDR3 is CASSPPRTSASTDTQYF. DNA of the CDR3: TGTGCCAGCAGCCCCCCCCGGACTAGCGCTAGCACAGATACGCAGTATTTT.

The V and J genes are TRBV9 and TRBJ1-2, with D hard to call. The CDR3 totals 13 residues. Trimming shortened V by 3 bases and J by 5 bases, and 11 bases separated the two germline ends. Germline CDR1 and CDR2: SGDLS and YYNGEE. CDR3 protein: CASSGRTEYGYTF. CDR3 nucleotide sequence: TGTGCCAGCAGCGGACGCACAGAGTATGGCTACACCTTC.

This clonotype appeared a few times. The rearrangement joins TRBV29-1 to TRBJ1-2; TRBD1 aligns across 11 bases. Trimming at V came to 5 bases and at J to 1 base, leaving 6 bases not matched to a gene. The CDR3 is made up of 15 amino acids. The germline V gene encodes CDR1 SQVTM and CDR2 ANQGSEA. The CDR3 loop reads CSVTLGTGGNYGYTF. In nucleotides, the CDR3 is TGCAGCGTTACCCTTGGGACAGGGGGTAACTATGGCTACACCTTC.

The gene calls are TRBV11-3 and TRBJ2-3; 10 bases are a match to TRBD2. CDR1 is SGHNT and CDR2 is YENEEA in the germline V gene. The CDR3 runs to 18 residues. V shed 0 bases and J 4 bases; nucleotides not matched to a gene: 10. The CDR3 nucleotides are TGTGCCAGCAGCTTAGATCGGGCTAGCGGGAGTATCGCAGATACGCAGTATTTT. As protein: CASSLDRASGSIADTQYF.

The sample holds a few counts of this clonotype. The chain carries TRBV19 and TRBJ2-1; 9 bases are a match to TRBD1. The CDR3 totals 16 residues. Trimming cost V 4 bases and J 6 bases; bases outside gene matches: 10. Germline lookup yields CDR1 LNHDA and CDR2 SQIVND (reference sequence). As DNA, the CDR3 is TGTGCCAGTAGTAAACTACAGGGGGCGCTTCCCAATGAGCAGTTCTTC. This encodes CASSKLQGALPNEQFF.

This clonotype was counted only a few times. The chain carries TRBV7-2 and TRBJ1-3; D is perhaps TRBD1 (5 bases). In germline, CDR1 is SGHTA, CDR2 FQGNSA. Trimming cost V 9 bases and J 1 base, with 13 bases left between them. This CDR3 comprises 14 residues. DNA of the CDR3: TGTGCCAGTACGATCGGGGGGTCTGGAAACACCATATATTTT. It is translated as CASTIGGSGNTIYF.

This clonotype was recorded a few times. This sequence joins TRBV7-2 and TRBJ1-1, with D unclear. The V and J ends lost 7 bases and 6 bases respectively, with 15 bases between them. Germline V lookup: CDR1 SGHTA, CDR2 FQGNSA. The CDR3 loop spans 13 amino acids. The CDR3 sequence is CASNIKPGSEAFF. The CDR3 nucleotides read TGTGCCAGCAACATAAAGCCGGGATCTGAAGCTTTCTTT.

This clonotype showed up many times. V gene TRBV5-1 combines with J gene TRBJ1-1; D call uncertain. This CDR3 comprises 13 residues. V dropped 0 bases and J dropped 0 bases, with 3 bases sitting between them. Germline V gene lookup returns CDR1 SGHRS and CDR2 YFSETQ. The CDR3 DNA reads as TGCGCCAGCAGCTTGGACCTGAACACTGAAGCTTTCTTT. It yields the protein CASSLDLNTEAFF.

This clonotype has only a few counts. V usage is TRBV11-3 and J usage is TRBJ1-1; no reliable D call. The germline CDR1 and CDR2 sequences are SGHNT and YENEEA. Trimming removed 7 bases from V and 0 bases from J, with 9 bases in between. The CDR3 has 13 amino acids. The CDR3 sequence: CASKERMNTEAFF. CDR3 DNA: TGTGCCAGCAAGGAGCGCATGAACACTGAAGCTTTCTTT.

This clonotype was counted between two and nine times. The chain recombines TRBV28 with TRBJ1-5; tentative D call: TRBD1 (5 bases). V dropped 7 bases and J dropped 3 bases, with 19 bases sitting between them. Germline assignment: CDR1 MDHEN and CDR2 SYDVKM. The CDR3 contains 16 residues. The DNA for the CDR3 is TGTGCCAGCACTCGCGGGGGGGTGAGGAACAATCAGCCCCAGCATTTT. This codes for CASTRGGVRNNQPQHF.

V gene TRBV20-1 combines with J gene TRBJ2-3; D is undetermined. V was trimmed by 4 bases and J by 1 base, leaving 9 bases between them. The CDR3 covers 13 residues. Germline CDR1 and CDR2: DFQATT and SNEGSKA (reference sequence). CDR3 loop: CSAMLGGTDTQYF. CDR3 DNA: TGCAGTGCTATGCTTGGAGGCACAGATACGCAGTATTTT.

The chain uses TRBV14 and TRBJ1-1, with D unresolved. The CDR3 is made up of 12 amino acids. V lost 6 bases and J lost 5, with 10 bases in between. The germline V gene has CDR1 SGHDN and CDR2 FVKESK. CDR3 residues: CASSRAGTEAFF. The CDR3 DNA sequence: TGTGCCAGCAGTAGGGCGGGGACTGAAGCTTTCTTT.

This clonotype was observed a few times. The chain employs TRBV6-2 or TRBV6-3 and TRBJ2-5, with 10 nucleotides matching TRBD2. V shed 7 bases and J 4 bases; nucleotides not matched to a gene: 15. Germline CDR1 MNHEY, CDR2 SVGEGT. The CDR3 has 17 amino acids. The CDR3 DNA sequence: TGTGCCAGCATCAGTTATTCGTCTAGCGGGAGAGGAGAGACCCAGTACTTC. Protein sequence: CASISYSSSGRGETQYF.

The CDR3 DNA reads TGTGCCAGCCTCCGACTAGCGGGCACAGATACGCAGTATTTT. Translation gives CASLRLAGTDTQYF. The chain employs TRBV7-2 and TRBJ2-3; 9 positions match TRBD2. The CDR3 is 14 amino acids. Germline CDR1 SGHTA, CDR2 FQGNSA. Losses at the gene ends were 8 bases for V and 1 base for J; bases not matched to a gene: 4.

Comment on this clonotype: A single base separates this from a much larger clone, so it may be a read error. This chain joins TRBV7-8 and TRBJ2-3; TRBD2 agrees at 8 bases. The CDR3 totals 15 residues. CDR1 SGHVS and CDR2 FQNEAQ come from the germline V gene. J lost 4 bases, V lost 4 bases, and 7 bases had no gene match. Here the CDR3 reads CASSSVAGIADTQYF. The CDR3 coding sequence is TGTGCCAGCAGCTCGGTAGCGGGAATTGCAGATACGCAGTATTTT.

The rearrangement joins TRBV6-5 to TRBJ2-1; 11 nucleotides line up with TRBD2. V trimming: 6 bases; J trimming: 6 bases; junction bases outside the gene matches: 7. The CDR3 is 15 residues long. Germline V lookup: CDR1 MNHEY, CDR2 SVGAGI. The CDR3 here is CASRLLAGAVNEQFF. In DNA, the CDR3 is TGTGCCAGCAGACTACTAGCGGGAGCGGTCAATGAGCAGTTCTTC.

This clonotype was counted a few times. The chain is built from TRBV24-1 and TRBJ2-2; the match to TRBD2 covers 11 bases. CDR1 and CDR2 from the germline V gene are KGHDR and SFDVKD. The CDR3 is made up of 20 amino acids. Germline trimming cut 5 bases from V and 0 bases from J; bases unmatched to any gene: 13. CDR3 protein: CATSGTSGGHRTPNTGELFF. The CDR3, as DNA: TGTGCCACCAGTGGAACTAGCGGGGGACATCGTACACCGAACACCGGGGAGCTGTTTTTT.